The clone carrying this TCR beta chain was seen only once. The antigen remains undetermined. Primers for the PCR totalled 60 Vbeta and 13 Jbeta. The repertoire was sequenced with immunoSEQ multiplex PCR; TCRdb's copy has only in-frame clones and lacks some. The sample shows around 120,000 clones, roughly 78% of them seen only once. The source of the sample is a study of cytomegalovirus exposure and HLA in healthy donors. Regarding the study as a whole: Most TCR sequences were seen very rarely across donors, but some public TCRs occurred in many.

Sequencing used PBMCs. This clonotype was obtained from a woman in her 30s in good health and CMV-seropositive.

The CDR3 DNA reads TGTGCCAGTTCACGACAGGGTAGCGAAAAACTGTTTTTT. This translates into CASSRQGSEKLFF. This chain uses TRBV27 with TRBJ1-4; 7 nucleotides agree with TRBD1. Germline V lookup: CDR1 MNHEY, CDR2 SMNVEV (reference sequence). The V and J ends lost 9 bases and 8 bases, in that order; junction bases with no gene match: 9. The CDR3 spans 13 residues. The entire variable domain, with the rest obtained from reference TRBV27 and TRBJ1-4, is as follows: EAQVTQNPRYLITVTGKKLTVTCSQNMNHEYMSWYRQDPGLGLRQIYYSMNVEVTDKGDVPEGYKVSRKEKRNFPLILESPSPNQTSLYFCASSRQGSEKLFFGSGTQLSVL.